What follows is one T cell receptor (beta chain) and its context. This entry is derived from a study of beta chain features in type 1 diabetes. The CDR3 loop spans 16 amino acids. Trimming left V 0 bases short and J 0 bases short, with 9 bases between. CDR1 is WSHSY, CDR2 SAAADI, per germline. Expressed TCRB transcripts were sequenced because the isolated RNA had all been reverse transcribed beforehand. TCRdb keeps only in-frame clones here, not all; method: immunoSEQ multiplex PCR. Of fewer than 20,000 clones detected, 55% appear once; the ten largest clones hold over 0.4%. Sequencing input: stem cell memory CD4+ T cells from blood. The clonotype originates from a woman aged 18-29 years in good health. The chain carries TRBV10-2 and TRBJ1-3; D is uncertain. Written as DNA, the CDR3 is TGCGCCAGCAGTGAGTCGAGTCGGAGCTCTGGAAACACCATATATTTT. It is translated as CASSESSRSSGNTIYF.